The 16 T cell receptor beta chains below were found in one sample sequenced in a study of molecular identifiers for immune sequencing clone quantification. TCRdb recomputed calls from the PCR reads with MiXCR, one row per CDR3 protein. Of about 510,000 distinct CDR3 sequences in the sample, around 23% were seen once. The specimen was naive CD8+ T cells from blood, with Jurkat cell RNA spiked in. The subset here: FACS-sorted CD8+CD4-CCR7+CD45RA+ naive T cells. The receptors stem from a human donor in good health. Some libraries in this study had Jurkat cell RNA spiked in.

The V gene is TRBV20-1, the J gene TRBJ2-4, with D unclear. Germline lookup yields CDR1 DFQATT and CDR2 SNEGSKA (reference sequence). V was pared by 0 bases and J by 0 bases, with 12 bases between. The CDR3 sequence is 16 residues long. The CDR3 loop is CSARDVEELAKNIQYF. The CDR3 DNA is TGCAGTGCTAGAGATGTGGAAGAGCTAGCCAAAAACATTCAGTACTTC.

Many counts were recorded for this clonotype. CDR3 in amino acids: CASSDMGQGQYEQYF. CDR3 DNA: TGCGCCAGCAGCGACATGGGACAGGGTCAATACGAGCAGTACTTC. The chain uses TRBV4-1 and TRBJ2-7, with 9 nucleotides matching TRBD1. CDR3 length: 15 residues. Germline-derived CDR1 and CDR2 are MGHRA and YSYEKL. V trimming: 5 bases; J trimming: 4 bases; junction bases outside the gene matches: 9.

This clonotype showed up just a few times. The chain recombines TRBV7-2 with TRBJ2-7, with no clear D. Germline CDR1 SGHTA, CDR2 FQGNSA. Trimming pared 8 bases from V and 2 bases from J, leaving 10 bases between. The CDR3 is 12 amino acids. The CDR3 spells CASRTPPYEQYF. The CDR3 DNA sequence: TGTGCCAGCCGAACGCCACCCTACGAGCAGTACTTC.

This clonotype was counted between two and nine times. The chain employs TRBV3-1 and TRBJ1-1; TRBD1 agrees at 7 bases. The CDR3 has 15 amino acids. The germline CDR1 and CDR2 sequences are LGHDT and YNNKEL (reference sequence). V was pared by 5 bases and J by 2 bases, with 8 bases of the junction left unmatched. Here the CDR3 reads CASSERTGLNTEAFF. CDR3 coding DNA: TGTGCCAGCAGCGAAAGGACAGGCCTCAACACTGAAGCTTTCTTT.

As DNA, the CDR3 is TGTGCCAGCAGCCCCTTAGCGTCAGGGGCCTACGAGCAGTACTTC. It is translated as CASSPLASGAYEQYF. The chain combines TRBV7-9 with TRBJ2-7; maybe TRBD1 (6 bases). The CDR3 is 15 amino acids. The germline gives CDR1 SEHNR, CDR2 FQNEAQ (reference sequence). V gave up 5 bases and J gave up 2 bases, with 16 bases separating them.

Remarks on this clonotype: A read error is possible here, since a much larger clone lies one base away. Given the absence of the conserved phenylalanine or tryptophan at the CDR3 end, a read error is likely. The chain links TRBV4-3 to TRBJ2-6; D unclear. CDR1 and CDR2 from the germline V gene are LGHNA and YSLEER. The CDR3 has 18 amino acids. V lost 0 bases and J 0 bases, leaving 12 bases between the germline ends. The CDR3: CASSQDLGQFSGANVLTY. CDR3 in DNA: TGCGCCAGCAGCCAAGATCTAGGCCAGTTCTCTGGGGCCAACGTCCTGACTTAC.

The chain recombines TRBV27 with TRBJ1-1; 10 nucleotides match TRBD1. From germline, CDR1 is MNHEY and CDR2 SMNVEV (reference sequence). The CDR3 has 14 residues. The V segment lost 3 bases and the J segment 10 bases; nucleotides outside the gene matches: 8. The CDR3 sequence: CASSFLGQGTGAFF. The CDR3 nucleotides read TGTGCCAGCAGTTTCTTGGGACAGGGGACGGGAGCTTTCTTT.

This clonotype was seen only a few times. V and J are TRBV20-1 and TRBJ1-6; 9 bases match TRBD1. This CDR3 is built from 15 residues. Germline CDR1 DFQATT, CDR2 SNEGSKA (reference sequence). J gave up 10 bases and V 3 bases, and 10 bases lay outside the gene matches. CDR3 in DNA: TGCAGTGCTAGGTCTTGGGGACAGGGTCAATCACCCCTCCACTTT. Translation: CSARSWGQGQSPLHF.

This chain links TRBV19 with TRBJ1-2; D remains ambiguous. This CDR3 is 15 amino acids long. Between the trimmed V and J ends, which lost 0 bases and 4 bases, there was a span of 12 bases. CDR1 and CDR2 from the germline V gene are LNHDA and SQIVND (reference sequence). CDR3: CASSIDPSSSYGYTF. CDR3 DNA: TGTGCCAGTAGTATAGATCCCTCGAGCTCCTATGGCTACACCTTC.

About this clonotype itself: A much larger clone differs from this one at a single base, so this may be a read error. The gene calls are TRBV7-9 and TRBJ2-7; D not certain. Germline V lookup: CDR1 SEHNR, CDR2 FQNEAQ (reference sequence). The CDR3 has 13 amino acids. Trimming took off 5 bases at V and 3 bases at J, with 11 bases between the two ends. CDR3 loop: CASSHMRDYEQYF. In DNA form, the CDR3 reads TGTGCCAGCAGCCACATGCGAGACTACGAGCAGTACTTC.

This clonotype occurred many times. The rearrangement links TRBV20-1 to TRBJ2-2; 12 nucleotides align to TRBD2. With 5 bases clipped from V and 2 bases from J, the junction kept 15 bases outside the gene matches. The germline V gene encodes CDR1 DFQATT and CDR2 SNEGSKA (reference sequence). This CDR3 is built from 19 residues. The CDR3 is CSASPHPLAGGPNTGELFF. CDR3 nucleotide sequence: TGCAGTGCTTCGCCCCATCCCCTAGCGGGGGGGCCAAACACCGGGGAGCTGTTTTTT.

This clonotype was counted ten times or more. The V and J genes are TRBV13 and TRBJ1-4; D uncertain. V dropped 0 bases and J dropped 8 bases, with 13 bases sitting between them. CDR3 size: 15 residues. CDR1 is PRHDT and CDR2 is FYEKMQ in the germline V gene (reference sequence). The CDR3 nucleotides read TGTGCCAGCAGCTTAGGATCGGGGTACAACGAAAAACTGTTTTTT. Amino acid sequence: CASSLGSGYNEKLFF.

This clonotype was picked up a small number of times. The chain recombines TRBV10-2 with TRBJ2-7, with D maybe TRBD1 (6 bases). Looked up from germline, CDR1 is WSHSY and CDR2 is SAAADI. Trimming took off 4 bases at V and 6 bases at J, with 13 bases between the two ends. The CDR3 spans 13 residues. CDR3 in amino acids: CASSAGTPSEQYF. The CDR3 nucleotides are TGCGCCAGCAGTGCCGGGACACCTTCCGAGCAGTACTTC.

A note on this clonotype: This may arise from a read error, as a much more abundant clone is one base away. This chain joins TRBV30 and TRBJ2-1; D gene unclear. The germline gives CDR1 GTSNPN, CDR2 SVGIG (reference sequence). This CDR3 contains 14 residues. The CDR3 reads CAWRLDGSYNEQVF. The CDR3 DNA reads TGTGCCTGGAGACTGGACGGATCCTACAATGAGCAGGTCTTC.

The chain is built from TRBV5-1 and TRBJ2-7; D possibly corresponds to TRBD1 (7 bases). The germline V gene has CDR1 SGHRS and CDR2 YFSETQ. CDR3 length: 15 residues. The V end lost 0 bases, the J end lost 6 bases, and 16 bases lay between the germline ends. The CDR3 loop reads CASSLALRGAGEQYF. The CDR3 nucleotides read TGCGCCAGCAGCTTGGCTCTCAGGGGGGCCGGCGAGCAGTACTTC.

The chain has TRBV7-2 and TRBJ1-2; D call uncertain. With 2 bases removed from V and 6 bases from J, the gap between germline ends came to 10 bases. Germline-derived CDR1 and CDR2 are SGHTA and FQGNSA. The CDR3 spans 13 residues. The chain's CDR3 is CASSLTPSNGYTF. DNA for the CDR3: TGTGCCAGCAGCTTAACGCCTAGCAATGGCTACACCTTC.